This T cell receptor beta chain was identified during a study of shared clonotypes between healthy human individuals. Whole-study findings and limits: Sample collection involved blood only; tissue repertoires are likely different.

This clone occurred a few times. The antigen remains undetermined. Deep-level settings were used for running the assay. Sequencing was performed with immunoSEQ multiplex PCR; in TCRdb, only in-frame clones are kept and a portion is missing. The profile covers about 480,000 clones, with approximately 85% appearing a single time and over 10% taken by the ten largest. Researchers drew on about 90 million PBMCs for genomic DNA from unsorted samples. CDR1 and CDR2 (germline): SQVTM, ANQGSEA. CDR3 length: 13 residues. This TCR came from a woman aged 40 to 50 in good health. Some clones in this sample may be carry-over from other donors' samples. The J gene is TRBJ2-5, the V gene TRBV29-1; D uncertain. With the DNA end fitting TRBJ2-7 better, the J assignment may be wrong. Sequenced: PBMCs. The CDR3 bases are TGCAGCGTTGGATTTGACCCTTACTACGAGCAGTACTTC. It yields the protein CSVGFDPYYEQYF.